This is a list of T cell receptor beta chains from one sample in a study of technical replicates of blood from a few donors. TCRdb keeps only in-frame clones here, not all; method: immunoSEQ multiplex PCR. The table lists tens of thousands of clones, roughly 94% of them singletons, with approximately 0.22% in the top ten. The sequenced sample consisted of T cells isolated from PBMCs. The receptors here all came from a human donor in good health. Both conserved end residues are part of each CDR3. Each record gives: clone size, V gene, J gene, CDR3 length, D gene, CDR3 DNA, CDR3 protein. The D gene is left open where the match is weak. Size is omitted from some rows. Given values are once, few, many or a class for expanded clones.

NA	TRBV11-2	TRBJ2-3	16	TRBD2	TGTGCCAGCAGCACACTAGCGGGGGGGAACACAGATACGCAGTATTTT	CASSTLAGGNTDTQYF
few	TRBV14	TRBJ1-3	12	NA	TGTGCCAGCAGCCAAGATGCGGTCACCATATATTTT	CASSQDAVTIYF
NA	TRBV5-1	TRBJ1-3	21	NA	TGCGCCAGCAGACCCCTCGGGGGGGACACAAAGGGGTTTTTCGATCGAAACACCATATATTTT	CASRPLGGDTKGFFDRNTIYF
NA	TRBV7-2	TRBJ2-1	13	NA	TGTGCCAGCAGCCAACTCAGGTCCGATGAGCAGTTCTTC	CASSQLRSDEQFF
NA	TRBV29-1	TRBJ1-5	12	NA	TGCAGCACCCGCGGGGTCATTGGGCCCCAGCATTTT	CSTRGVIGPQHF
NA	TRBV18	TRBJ1-2	14	NA	TGTGCCAGCTCACAAGAAACAGGGAAGAATGGCTACACCTTC	CASSQETGKNGYTF
NA	TRBV7-3	TRBJ2-7	15	TRBD1	TGTGCCAGCAGCTTACAGGGGACAGCTAAGTACGAGCAGTACTTC	CASSLQGTAKYEQYF
once	TRBV5-1	TRBJ2-1	14	TRBD1	TGCGCCAGCAGCTCCGGGACAGACTACAATGAGCAGTTCTTC	CASSSGTDYNEQFF
NA	TRBV11-2	TRBJ1-2	16	NA	TGTGCCAGCAGCTTAGCGGACAGCCTGATCCTCTATGGCTACACCTTC	CASSLADSLILYGYTF
NA	TRBV5-4	TRBJ1-2	13	NA	TGTGCCAGCAGCTCAGAGGGTGTCAGAGGCTACACCTTC	CASSSEGVRGYTF
NA	TRBV5-6	TRBJ2-7	16	TRBD1	TGTGCCAGCAGCGACGCAAAAGGGACAGCGACCTACGAGCAGTACTTC	CASSDAKGTATYEQYF
NA	TRBV7-8	TRBJ2-4	14	NA	TGTGCCAGCAGCTTTACTCACGGAGAAAACATTCAGTACTTC	CASSFTHGENIQYF
once	TRBV14	TRBJ2-7	13	TRBD2	TGTGCCAGCAGCCCAACGGGACTAGTTGAGCAGTACTTC	CASSPTGLVEQYF
NA	TRBV10-3	TRBJ2-2	12	NA	TGTGCCATCAGTGGAGAGGCCGGGGAGCTGTTTTTT	CAISGEAGELFF
NA	TRBV7-9	TRBJ2-3	13	NA	TGTGCCAGCAGCTTAGCTGGGCAGCGGACGCAGTATTTT	CASSLAGQRTQYF
NA	TRBV7-9	TRBJ1-5	17	TRBD1	TGTGCCAGCAGCCTAGGGACAGGGGGCTATAGCAATCAGCCCCAGCATTTT	CASSLGTGGYSNQPQHF
NA	TRBV11-3	TRBJ2-1	14	NA	TGTGCCAGCAGCGGGGTTCAGGGGTGGAATGAGCAGTTCTTC	CASSGVQGWNEQFF
NA	TRBV29-1	TRBJ1-3	13	NA	TGCAGCGCCCAGTTGGTAGCCGGAAACACCATATATTTT	CSAQLVAGNTIYF
NA	TRBV12-5	TRBJ2-6	16	NA	TGTGCTAGTGGTTTGGTGGCCAGTCCAGGGGCCAACGTCCTGACTTTC	CASGLVASPGANVLTF
NA	TRBV9	TRBJ2-3	16	TRBD2	TGTGCCAGCAGCGCCCAGGGACTAGCGGTCACAGATACGCAGTATTTT	CASSAQGLAVTDTQYF
NA	TRBV6-6	TRBJ1-4	15	NA	TGTGCCAGCACCGGAACAGCCACCGGTGGTGAAAAACTGTTTTTT	CASTGTATGGEKLFF
once	TRBV28	TRBJ1-4	15	NA	TGTGCCAGCAGTTTAAGGGGTGGGACTAATGAAAAACTGTTTTTT	CASSLRGGTNEKLFF
NA	TRBV28	TRBJ1-1	15	NA	TGTGCCAGCCACCCTGGGCGAATAGACCCCTCTATAGCTTTCTTT	CASHPGRIDPSIAFF
NA	TRBV5-6	TRBJ2-1	15	TRBD1	TGTGCCAGCAGTCGGGACAGGGGAACTTACAATGAGCAGTTCTTC	CASSRDRGTYNEQFF
NA	TRBV11-2	TRBJ1-2	16	TRBD1	TGTGCCAGCAGCACCCAAAAAACGACAGGGAACTATGGCTACACCTTC	CASSTQKTTGNYGYTF
NA	TRBV12-5	TRBJ2-2	18	TRBD1	TGTGCTAGTGGTTTGGTACTTGGACAGGGTTTCAACACCGGGGAGCTGTTTTTT	CASGLVLGQGFNTGELFF
NA	TRBV5-4	TRBJ1-2	15	NA	TGTGCCAGCAGCTATGAGGACAGCGACAACTATGGCTACACCTTC	CASSYEDSDNYGYTF
NA	TRBV6-6	TRBJ2-3	12	NA	TGTGCCAGCACCCTCCAGGGGGATACGCAGTATTTT	CASTLQGDTQYF
NA	TRBV5-1	TRBJ1-1	13	NA	TGCGCCAGCAGCTTGGGTGTGGCCAAGGAGGCTTTCTTT	CASSLGVAKEAFF
NA	TRBV7-8	TRBJ2-7	12	NA	TGTGCCAGCAGCGCCACAGGGAACGAGCAGTACTTC	CASSATGNEQYF
few	TRBV6-5	TRBJ1-5	15	TRBD1	TGTGCCAGCAGTCCAACAGGGGAGGCACATCAGCCCCAGCATTTT	CASSPTGEAHQPQHF
NA	TRBV28	TRBJ2-3	15	TRBD1	TGTGCCAGCAGTTTAGGGGGACAGGACACAGATACGCAGTATTTT	CASSLGGQDTDTQYF